This passage covers 2 T cell receptor beta chains from one sample sequenced in a study of beta chain features in type 1 diabetes. Regarding the study as a whole: People with Type 1 diabetes carried modestly yet significantly shorter TCRB CDR3s in all four CD4+ subsets.

These receptors have no known antigen. Reverse transcription of all isolated RNA meant that expressed TCRB transcripts were sequenced. TCRdb keeps only in-frame clones here, not all; method: immunoSEQ multiplex PCR. The sample has 600,000 to 700,000 clones, about an eighth seen once; the top ten hold roughly 0.11%. The sequenced sample consisted of naive CD4+ T cells from blood. These receptor sequences come from a man younger than 40 with type 1 diabetes.

The chain recombines TRBV29-1 with TRBJ1-6, with TRBD1 identical over 9 bases. The germline V gene encodes CDR1 SQVTM and CDR2 ANQGSEA. CDR3 length: 14 residues. The J segment lost 6 bases and the V segment lost 7 bases, leaving 7 bases of the junction unmatched. CDR3: CSGRQGGINSPLHF. CDR3 nucleotide sequence: TGCAGCGGACGACAGGGGGGAATTAATTCACCCCTCCACTTT.

In its sample, this clone was seen a few times. The CDR3 sequence: CASSPGRDSYNEQFF. The CDR3 nucleotides read TGTGCCAGCAGCCCCGGAAGGGACTCCTACAATGAGCAGTTCTTC. The chain couples TRBV11-2 to TRBJ2-1; no definite D call. Trimming removed 5 bases at V and 0 bases at J, with 11 bases between. The V gene's germline CDR1 is SGHAT and CDR2 FQNNGV. The CDR3 is 15 amino acids.